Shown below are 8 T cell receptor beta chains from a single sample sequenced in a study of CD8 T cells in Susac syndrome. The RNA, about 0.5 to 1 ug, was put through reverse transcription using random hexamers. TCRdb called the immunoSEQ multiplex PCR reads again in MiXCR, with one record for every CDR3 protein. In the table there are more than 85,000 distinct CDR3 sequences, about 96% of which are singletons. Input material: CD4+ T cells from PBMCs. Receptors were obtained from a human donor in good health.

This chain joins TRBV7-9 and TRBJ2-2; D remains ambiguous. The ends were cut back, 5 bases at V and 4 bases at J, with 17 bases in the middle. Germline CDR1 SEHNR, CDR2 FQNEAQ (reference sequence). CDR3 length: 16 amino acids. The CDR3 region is CASSKLSAVSTGELFF. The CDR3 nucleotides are TGTGCCAGCAGCAAGTTATCGGCAGTATCCACCGGGGAGCTGTTTTTT.

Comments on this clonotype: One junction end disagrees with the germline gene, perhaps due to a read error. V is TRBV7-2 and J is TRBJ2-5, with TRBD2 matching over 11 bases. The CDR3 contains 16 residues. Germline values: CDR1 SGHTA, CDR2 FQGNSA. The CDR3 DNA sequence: TGTGCCAGCAGCGTAGCTAGCGGGAGGTACCAAGAGACCCAGTACTTC. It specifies CASSVASGRYQETQYF.

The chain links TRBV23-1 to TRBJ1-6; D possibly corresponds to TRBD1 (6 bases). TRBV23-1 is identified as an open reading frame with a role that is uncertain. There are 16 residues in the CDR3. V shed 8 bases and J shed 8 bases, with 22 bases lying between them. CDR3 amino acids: CASHPSLVSGDSPLHF. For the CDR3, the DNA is TGCGCCAGCCACCCCTCGTTGGTCTCAGGGGATTCACCCCTCCACTTT.

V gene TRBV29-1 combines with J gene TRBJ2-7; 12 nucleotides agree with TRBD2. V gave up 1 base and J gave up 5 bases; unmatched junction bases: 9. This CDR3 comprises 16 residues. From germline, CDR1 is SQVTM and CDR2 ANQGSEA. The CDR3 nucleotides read TGCAGCGTTGAAGGGCGGGCCGGACTAGCGGGACACGAGCAGTACTTC. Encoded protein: CSVEGRAGLAGHEQYF.

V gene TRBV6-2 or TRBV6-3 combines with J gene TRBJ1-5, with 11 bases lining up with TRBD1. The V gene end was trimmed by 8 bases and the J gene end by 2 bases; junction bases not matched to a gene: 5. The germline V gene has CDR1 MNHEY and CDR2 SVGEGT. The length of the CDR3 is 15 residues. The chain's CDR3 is CASRGTGGGNQPQHF. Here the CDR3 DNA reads TGTGCCAGCCGCGGGACAGGGGGAGGCAATCAGCCCCAGCATTTT.

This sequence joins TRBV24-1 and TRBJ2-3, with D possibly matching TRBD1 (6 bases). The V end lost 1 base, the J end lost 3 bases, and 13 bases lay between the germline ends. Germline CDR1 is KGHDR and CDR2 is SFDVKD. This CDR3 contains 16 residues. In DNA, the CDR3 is TGTGCCACCAGTGATTTTGGCAGGGGTCGGACAGATACGCAGTATTTT. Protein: CATSDFGRGRTDTQYF.

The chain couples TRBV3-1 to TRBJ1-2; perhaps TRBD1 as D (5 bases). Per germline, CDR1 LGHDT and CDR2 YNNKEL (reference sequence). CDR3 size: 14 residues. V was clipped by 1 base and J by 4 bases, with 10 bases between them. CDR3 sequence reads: CASSQAPGPYGYTF. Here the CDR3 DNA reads TGTGCCAGCAGCCAAGCCCCGGGGCCCTATGGCTACACCTTC.

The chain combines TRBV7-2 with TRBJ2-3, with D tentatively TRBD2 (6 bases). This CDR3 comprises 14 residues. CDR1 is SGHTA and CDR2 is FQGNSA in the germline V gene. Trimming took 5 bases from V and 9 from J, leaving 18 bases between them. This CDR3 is CASSGGGTGETQYF. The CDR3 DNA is TGTGCCAGCAGCGGAGGAGGGACGGGGGAAACGCAGTATTTT.